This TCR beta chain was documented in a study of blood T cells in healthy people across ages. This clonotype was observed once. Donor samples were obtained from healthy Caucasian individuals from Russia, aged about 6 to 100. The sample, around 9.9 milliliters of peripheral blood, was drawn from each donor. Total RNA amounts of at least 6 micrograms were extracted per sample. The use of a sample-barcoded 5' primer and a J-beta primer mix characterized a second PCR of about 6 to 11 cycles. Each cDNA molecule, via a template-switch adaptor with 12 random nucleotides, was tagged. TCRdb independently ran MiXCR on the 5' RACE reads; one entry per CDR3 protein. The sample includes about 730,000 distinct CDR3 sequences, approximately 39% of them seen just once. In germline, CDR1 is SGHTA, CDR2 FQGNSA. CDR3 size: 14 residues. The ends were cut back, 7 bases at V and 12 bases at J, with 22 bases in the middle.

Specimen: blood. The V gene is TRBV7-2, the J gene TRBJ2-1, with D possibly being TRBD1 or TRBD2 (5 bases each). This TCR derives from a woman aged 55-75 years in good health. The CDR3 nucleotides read TGTGCCAGCATCGCAGGGTCCGCTCAAGAGGGGCAGTTCTTC. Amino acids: CASIAGSAQEGQFF.